The clone carrying this TCR beta chain was counted a few times. Its antigen is unidentified. Trimming stripped 0 bases from V and 6 bases from J, with 19 bases between. This CDR3 region has 17 residues. Germline CDR1 MNHNS, CDR2 SASEGT. MiXCR, run by TCRdb on the reads, gives a single entry per CDR3 protein. The sample yields approximately 500,000 distinct CDR3 sequences, approximately 17% seen once. The data are from a study of T cell repertoires in cytomegalovirus infection. Study-level information: Public TCR beta signatures provided an indication of both CMV infection and a matching HLA type.

Study-level points and caveats: People with CMV and the relevant HLA were identified by cumulative public TCR beta family frequency. The response measured ex vivo was dominated by TCR beta clonotypes (HLA-C-restricted and CMV-specific).

Source material: CD8+ T cells from PBMCs. The chain combines TRBV6-1 with TRBJ2-3; the D call may be TRBD1 or TRBD2 (5 bases each). The clonotype comes from a human donor in good health (CMV status not recorded). Some clones in this sample may be carry-over from other donors' samples. The CDR3 DNA is TGTGCCAGCAGTGAAGCACAAAGCCGCAGGGAGTTTGATACGCAGTATTTT. Protein: CASSEAQSRREFDTQYF.